This is a list of T cell receptor beta chains from one sample in a study of blood T cell repertoires in COVID-19. Measured with immunoSEQ multiplex PCR; TCRdb has only the in-frame clones, and not every one. The sample includes around 220,000 clones, roughly 80% seen only once; the top ten take approximately 5.3%. Sequenced material: peripheral blood. The receptors were gathered from a human donor in a cohort sampled during active COVID-19. CDR3s include the opening cysteine and the closing phenylalanine or tryptophan. A D gene is named only where the DNA matches it firmly. Only some rows state a clone size, as once, few, many or a class for expanded clones.

TRBJ2-3 TRBV5-1 TRBD1 - TGCGCCAGCAGCCGGACAGGCGGCACAGATACGCAGTATTTT CASSRTGGTDTQYF
TRBJ2-7 TRBV9 - - TGTGCCAGCAGCGTAGGAGGCGAATTTATCCCCTCCGAGCAGTACTTC CASSVGGEFIPSEQYF
TRBJ2-7 TRBV3-1/TRBV3-2 TRBD2 - TGTGCCAGCAGCCAAACTAGCGGGAGTAAATACGAGCAGTACTTC CASSQTSGSKYEQYF
TRBJ2-1 TRBV4-2 TRBD1 - TGTGCCAGCAGCCCGGGACAGTACAATGAGCAGTTCTTC CASSPGQYNEQFF
TRBJ2-7 TRBV5-1 TRBD1 - TGCGCCAGCACCTCGGTGACAGGGATGTACGAGCAGTACTTC CASTSVTGMYEQYF
TRBJ2-3 TRBV6-1 TRBD2 - TGTGCCAGCAGTGAGGGGGCTAGCGGGTCCCGCACAGATACGCAGTATTTT CASSEGASGSRTDTQYF
TRBJ2-1 TRBV5-6 TRBD2 - TGTGCCAGCAGCCCATTCGAGCGGGAGCCCTACAATGAGCAGTTCTTC CASSPFEREPYNEQFF
TRBJ1-2 TRBV7-3 TRBD1 many TGTGCCAGCAGCTTATCAGGGGGCGTCTATGGCTACACCTTC CASSLSGGVYGYTF
TRBJ1-2 TRBV28 - - TGTGCCAGCAGCCCGATTCCGGAGGTGTATGGCTACACCTTC CASSPIPEVYGYTF
TRBJ2-5 TRBV21-1 - - TGTGCCAGCAGCACCCGGGACAGAGTTTTGACCCAGTACTTC CASSTRDRVLTQYF
TRBJ1-5 TRBV28 - - TGTGCCAGCAGTTTGAGGGCAAATCAGCCCCAGCATTTT CASSLRANQPQHF
TRBJ1-1 TRBV28 - - TGTGCCAGCAGTTTATCGGGGGGCGGGAAAACTGAAGCTTTCTTT CASSLSGGGKTEAFF
TRBJ2-1 TRBV7-2 - - TGTGCCAGCAGCCCAAGCAGGGAGGATTACAATGAGCAGTTCTTC CASSPSREDYNEQFF
TRBJ1-2 TRBV29-1 - - TGCAGCGTTGGCGGGACCATCTATGGCTACACCTTC CSVGGTIYGYTF
TRBJ2-4 TRBV6-5 - - TGTGCCAGCAGACCGAGGGAAGCCAAAAACATTCAGTACTTC CASRPREAKNIQYF
TRBJ1-1 TRBV7-8 - - TGTGCCAGCAGCTTATCCGGGGGCACTGAAGCTTTCTTT CASSLSGGTEAFF
TRBJ1-1 TRBV28 - - TGTGCCAGCAGTACCCCTGGGAGGACGAACACTGAAGCTTTCTTT CASSTPGRTNTEAFF
TRBJ2-7 TRBV5-6 TRBD2 - TGTGCCAGCAGCCCTGGACTAGCTTATTACGAGCAGTACTTC CASSPGLAYYEQYF
TRBJ2-1 TRBV7-9 TRBD2 - TGTGCCAGCAGCCCTCGGACTAGCGGGAGGATCAATGAGCAGTTCTTC CASSPRTSGRINEQFF
TRBJ1-1 TRBV11-2 - few TGTGCCAGCAGCTTCGCAGGGCAGAACACTGAAGCTTTCTTT CASSFAGQNTEAFF
TRBJ2-7 TRBV30 TRBD2 - TGTGCCTGGAGAAAGGGACTAGCGGGAAATTACGAGCAGTACTTC CAWRKGLAGNYEQYF
TRBJ1-1 TRBV29-1 - - TGCAGCGTTGAAGCCCAGAACACTGAAGCTTTCTTT CSVEAQNTEAFF
TRBJ2-7 TRBV27 - - TGTGCCAGCAGTCAAACAGCTACCTACGAGCAGTACTTC CASSQTATYEQYF
TRBJ2-7 TRBV5-1 - - TGCGCCAGCAGCTTGGCTAGCTCCTACGAGCAGTACTTC CASSLASSYEQYF
TRBJ2-3 TRBV18 - - TGTGCCAGCTCACGAGCCGCCTTTTATACGCAGTATTTT CASSRAAFYTQYF
TRBJ1-5 TRBV30 - once TGTGCCTGGAGTGTAAAGGGGTTGGGTCAGCCCCAGCATTTT CAWSVKGLGQPQHF
TRBJ2-7 TRBV28 TRBD2 once TGTGCCAGCAGCCTAACGACTAGCGGACCCTCCTACGAGCAGTACTTC CASSLTTSGPSYEQYF
TRBJ2-7 TRBV13 TRBD1 - TGTGCCAGCAGCTTCGGACTGGGGGGACAGGGTCCTGCCTACGAGCAGTACTTC CASSFGLGGQGPAYEQYF
TRBJ2-2 TRBV9 TRBD1 - TGTGCCAGCAGCGTCCGACCGACAGGGGGGGAAACCGGGGAGCTGTTTTTT CASSVRPTGGETGELFF
TRBJ2-7 TRBV27 TRBD2 - TGTGCCGCGGGAGGGGGGTGGAACGAGCAGTACTTC CAAGGGWNEQYF
TRBJ1-5 TRBV2 - - TGTGCCAGCAGCCTCTGGGGGGAGCAGCCCCAGCATTTT CASSLWGEQPQHF
TRBJ1-1 TRBV6-1 - - TGTGCCAGCAGTGAACGGGACTCTGAAGCTTTCTTT CASSERDSEAFF
TRBJ2-1 TRBV9 TRBD2 - TGTGCCAGCAGCTCGAAGACTAGCAGATACAATGAGCAGTTCTTC CASSSKTSRYNEQFF
TRBJ1-1 TRBV5-1 TRBD1 - TGCGCCAGCAGCTTCAGGACAGGGGGCAACACTGAAGCTTTCTTT CASSFRTGGNTEAFF
TRBJ2-5 TRBV3-1/TRBV3-2 TRBD2 - TGTGCCAGCAGCCAAGGTTCGGGGACTAGCGGGGGGCCTCCGCTGGATGCGACCCAGTACTTC CASSQGSGTSGGPPLDATQYF
TRBJ2-7 TRBV14 TRBD2 - TGTGCCAGCAGCCAAGAGGGAGGGCGCAACGAGCAGTACTTC CASSQEGGRNEQYF
TRBJ2-7 TRBV5-4 TRBD2 - TGTGCCAGCAGCCCCGGGGGGTTGTCCTACGAGCAGTACTTC CASSPGGLSYEQYF
TRBJ2-2 TRBV5-1 - - TGCGCCAGCAGCTTGCAGGGGTCGAGCACCGGGGAGCTGTTTTTT CASSLQGSSTGELFF
TRBJ2-7 TRBV2 - - TGTGCCAGCACCTCAAGGGGGGGTCCCTACGAGCAGTACTTC CASTSRGGPYEQYF
TRBJ1-2 TRBV15 - - TGTGCCACCAGCGCCAGGGATAAGGGGTCGGACTATGGCTACACCTTC CATSARDKGSDYGYTF
TRBJ1-1 TRBV18 TRBD1 - TGTGCCAGCTCGTCACTCGGACAGGGCACTGAAGCTTTCTTT CASSSLGQGTEAFF
TRBJ1-4 TRBV5-1 - - TGCGCCAGCAGCTCCCAGGGTTCTAATGAAAAACTGTTTTTT CASSSQGSNEKLFF
TRBJ1-1 TRBV6-2/TRBV6-3 - - TGTGCCAGCAGTCCCCCAGGGGCCATGAACACTGAAGCTTTCTTT CASSPPGAMNTEAFF